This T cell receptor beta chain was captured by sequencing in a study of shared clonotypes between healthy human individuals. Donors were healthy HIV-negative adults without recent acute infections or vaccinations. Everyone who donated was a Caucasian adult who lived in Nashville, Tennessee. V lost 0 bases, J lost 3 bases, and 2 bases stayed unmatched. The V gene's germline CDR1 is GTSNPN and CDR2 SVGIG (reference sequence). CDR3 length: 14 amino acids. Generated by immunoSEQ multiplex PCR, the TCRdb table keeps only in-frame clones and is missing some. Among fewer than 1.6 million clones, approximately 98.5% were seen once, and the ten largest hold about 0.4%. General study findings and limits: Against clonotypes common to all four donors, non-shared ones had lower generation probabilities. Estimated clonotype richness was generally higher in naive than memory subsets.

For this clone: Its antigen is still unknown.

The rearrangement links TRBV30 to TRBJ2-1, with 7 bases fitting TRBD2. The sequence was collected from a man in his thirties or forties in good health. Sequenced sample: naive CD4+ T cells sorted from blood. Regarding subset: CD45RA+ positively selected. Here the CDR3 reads CAWSVLADYNEQFF. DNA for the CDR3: TGTGCCTGGAGTGTGCTAGCGGACTACAATGAGCAGTTCTTC.